This T cell receptor (beta chain) derives from a study of T cell responses to AZD1222 COVID-19 vaccine. Produced via immunoSEQ multiplex PCR; TCRdb's table is partial and in-frame only. Among tens of thousands of clones listed, around 89% were seen once. CDR3 length: 14 amino acids. CDR1 is SEHNR, CDR2 FQNEAQ, per germline (reference sequence). V was shortened by 3 bases and J by 5 bases, with 13 bases between the two germline ends. This receptor was obtained from an adult who received the AZD1222 COVID-19 vaccine. The chain has TRBV7-9 and TRBJ1-1; D might be TRBD1 (5 bases). The sample in question was peripheral blood, obtained 28 days after the second AZD1222 dose. The CDR3 DNA reads as TGTGCCAGCAGCTTTGGGGGGAGTTGGACTGAAGCTTTCTTT. It translates to CASSFGGSWTEAFF.